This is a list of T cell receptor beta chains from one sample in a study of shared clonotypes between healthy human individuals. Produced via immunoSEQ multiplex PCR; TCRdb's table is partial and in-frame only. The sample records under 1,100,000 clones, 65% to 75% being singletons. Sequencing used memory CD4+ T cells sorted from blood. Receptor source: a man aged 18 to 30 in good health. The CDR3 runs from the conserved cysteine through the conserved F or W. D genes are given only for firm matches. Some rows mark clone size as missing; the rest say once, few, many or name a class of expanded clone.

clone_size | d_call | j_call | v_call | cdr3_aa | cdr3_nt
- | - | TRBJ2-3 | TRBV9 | CASSVAFGDTQYF | TGTGCCAGCAGCGTAGCTTTTGGTGATACGCAGTATTTT
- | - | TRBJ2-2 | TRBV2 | CASSEEVNTGELFF | TGTGCCAGCAGTGAGGAGGTTAACACCGGGGAGCTGTTTTTT
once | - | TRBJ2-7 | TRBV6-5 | CASTRTLTGSYEQYF | TGTGCCAGCACCCGGACTCTTACAGGGTCCTACGAGCAGTACTTC
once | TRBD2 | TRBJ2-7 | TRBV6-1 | CASIPAGTTYEQYF | TGTGCCAGCATTCCCGCCGGGACTACATACGAGCAGTACTTC
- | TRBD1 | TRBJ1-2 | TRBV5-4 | CASSFGTGGRLPSGYTF | TGTGCCAGCAGCTTCGGGACAGGGGGCCGCCTCCCCAGTGGCTACACCTTC
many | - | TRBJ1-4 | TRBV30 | CAWKGPNEKLFF | TGTGCCTGGAAGGGACCCAATGAAAAACTGTTTTTT
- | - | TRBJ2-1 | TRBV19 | CASSRALGAGVDEQFF | TGTGCCAGTAGCAGGGCCTTGGGAGCTGGGGTGGATGAGCAGTTCTTC
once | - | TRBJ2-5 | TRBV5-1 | CASSPGGSDFLGETQYF | TGCGCCAGCAGCCCTGGTGGCTCGGACTTCCTTGGGGAGACCCAGTACTTC
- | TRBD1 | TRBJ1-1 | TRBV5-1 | CASSLSLRTGGTEAFF | TGCGCCAGCAGCTTGTCATTGCGGACAGGGGGTACTGAAGCTTTCTTT
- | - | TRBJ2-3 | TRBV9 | CASSVGGSVDTQYF | TGTGCCAGCAGCGTAGGCGGATCTGTAGATACGCAGTATTTT
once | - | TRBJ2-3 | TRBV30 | CAWSEPPGTDTQYF | TGTGCCTGGAGTGAACCCCCGGGTACAGATACGCAGTATTTT
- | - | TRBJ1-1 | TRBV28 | CASSLSGANTEAFF | TGTGCCAGCAGTTTATCGGGGGCCAACACTGAAGCTTTCTTT
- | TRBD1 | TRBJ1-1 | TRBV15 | CATSRDTGGTEAFF | TGTGCCACCAGCAGAGATACAGGGGGCACTGAAGCTTTCTTT
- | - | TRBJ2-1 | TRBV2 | CASRRDSHVGEQFF | TGTGCCAGCAGACGGGACTCCCACGTCGGTGAGCAGTTCTTC
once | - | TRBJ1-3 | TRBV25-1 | CASIDTGSGNTIYF | TGTGCCAGCATCGATACGGGCTCTGGAAACACCATATATTTT
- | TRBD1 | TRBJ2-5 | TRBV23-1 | CASSQSIRGQGETQYF | TGCGCCAGCAGTCAATCGATAAGGGGACAGGGGGAGACCCAGTACTTC
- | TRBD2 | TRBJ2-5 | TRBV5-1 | CASSLVAGGGETQYF | TGCGCCAGCAGCTTGGTAGCGGGAGGGGGAGAGACCCAGTACTTC
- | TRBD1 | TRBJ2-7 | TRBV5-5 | CASSLNPGQGIGEQYF | TGTGCCAGCAGCTTAAATCCAGGACAGGGAATCGGAGAGCAGTACTTC
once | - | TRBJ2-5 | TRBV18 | CASSRDFKETQYF | TGTGCCAGCTCACGGGACTTCAAAGAGACCCAGTACTTC
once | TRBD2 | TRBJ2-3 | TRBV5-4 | CASSPPGLGEDTQYF | TGTGCCAGCAGCCCACCGGGACTAGGGGAGGATACGCAGTATTTT
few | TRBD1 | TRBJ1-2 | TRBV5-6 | CASSLAGQGNYGYTF | TGTGCCAGCAGCTTGGCGGGACAGGGCAACTATGGCTACACCTTC
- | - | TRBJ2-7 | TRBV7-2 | CASSLGVAYEQYF | TGTGCCAGCAGCTTAGGGGTTGCCTACGAGCAGTACTTC
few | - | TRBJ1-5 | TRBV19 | CASTGLPGNQPQHF | TGTGCCAGTACCGGGCTACCGGGCAATCAGCCCCAGCATTTT
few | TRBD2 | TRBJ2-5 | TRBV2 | CASGSGGAAQETQYF | TGTGCCAGCGGCTCCGGGGGGGCCGCTCAGGAGACCCAGTACTTC
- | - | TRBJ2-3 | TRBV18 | CASSPHSTDTQYF | TGTGCCAGCTCACCGCATTCAACAGATACGCAGTATTTT
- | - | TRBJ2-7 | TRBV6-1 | CASSLFGSYEQYF | TGTGCCAGCAGTCTCTTTGGCTCCTACGAGCAGTACTTC
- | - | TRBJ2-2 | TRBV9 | CASSGRNTGELFF | TGTGCCAGCAGTGGCAGGAACACCGGGGAGCTGTTTTTT
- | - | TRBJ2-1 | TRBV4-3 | CASSQSPSPNEQFF | TGCGCCAGCAGCCAAAGTCCCTCCCCCAATGAGCAGTTCTTC
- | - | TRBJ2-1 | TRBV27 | CASSLGWSLDEQFF | TGTGCCAGCAGTTTAGGCTGGTCTTTAGATGAGCAGTTCTTC
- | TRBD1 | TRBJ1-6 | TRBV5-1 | CASSWDRGFGSPLHF | TGCGCCAGCAGCTGGGACAGGGGTTTTGGTTCACCCCTCCACTTT
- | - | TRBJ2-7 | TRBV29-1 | CSVVSAEAAVSYEQYF | TGCAGCGTTGTTAGCGCCGAGGCCGCCGTTTCCTACGAGCAGTACTTC
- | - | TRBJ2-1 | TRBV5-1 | CATSRGGGYNEQFF | TGCGCCACCTCTAGGGGTGGAGGGTACAATGAGCAGTTCTTC
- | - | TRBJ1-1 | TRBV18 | CASSPVAPSGAQGMNTEAFF | TGTGCCAGCTCACCAGTCGCGCCATCGGGGGCTCAGGGAATGAACACTGAAGCTTTCTTT
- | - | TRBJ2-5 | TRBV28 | CASSSQRTSKETQYF | TGTGCCAGCAGTTCCCAGCGAACTAGTAAAGAGACCCAGTACTTC
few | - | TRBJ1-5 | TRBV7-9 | CASSTTGNQPQHF | TGTGCCAGCAGCACAACAGGGAATCAGCCCCAGCATTTT
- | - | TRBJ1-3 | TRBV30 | CAWGRVSGNTIYF | TGTGCCTGGGGGAGGGTTTCTGGAAACACCATATATTTT
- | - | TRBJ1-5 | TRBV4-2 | CASSQEGGTSNQPQHF | TGTGCCAGCAGCCAAGAGGGCGGAACGAGCAATCAGCCCCAGCATTTT
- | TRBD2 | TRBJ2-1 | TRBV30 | CACLAGYNEQFF | TGTGCCTGCTTAGCGGGGTACAATGAGCAGTTCTTC
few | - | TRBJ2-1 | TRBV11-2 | CASSPRYSSYNEQFF | TGTGCCAGCAGCCCGCGGTATAGCTCCTACAATGAGCAGTTCTTC
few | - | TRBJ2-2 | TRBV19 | CASSIKGYTGELFF | TGTGCCAGTAGTATAAAAGGGTACACCGGGGAGCTGTTTTTT
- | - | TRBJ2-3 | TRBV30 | CAWSDSGLADTQYF | TGTGCCTGGAGTGATTCGGGACTCGCAGATACGCAGTATTTT
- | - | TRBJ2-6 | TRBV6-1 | CASSQSSGANVLTF | TGTGCCAGCAGTCAGAGCTCTGGGGCCAACGTCCTGACTTTC
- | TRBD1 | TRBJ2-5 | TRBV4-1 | CASSQGDRDGETQYF | TGCGCCAGCAGCCAAGGTGACAGGGACGGGGAGACCCAGTACTTC
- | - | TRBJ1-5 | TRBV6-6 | CASSYPGVPQHF | TGTGCCAGCAGTTACCCTGGGGTTCCCCAGCATTTT
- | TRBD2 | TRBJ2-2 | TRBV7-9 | CASSSRGGGGELFF | TGTGCCAGCAGCTCCCGGGGGGGCGGCGGGGAGCTGTTTTTT